A selection of T cell receptor beta chains follows, all from one sample in a study of blood T cell repertoires in COVID-19. TCRdb keeps only in-frame clones here, not all; method: immunoSEQ multiplex PCR. In the table there are over 200,000 clones, 85% to 90% of which are singletons. Sequencing was done on a sample of peripheral blood. Receptors were obtained from a man younger than 40 with COVID-19, enrolled during active disease. The CDR3 runs from the conserved cysteine through the conserved F or W.

>TRBJ2-1|TRBV10-3
CAISRTSGGEQFF
>TRBJ2-1|TRBV29-1
CSVEVNGQGQFF
>TRBJ2-2|TRBV5-6
CASSRDRGTFNPNTGELFF
>TRBJ1-2|TRBV28
CASRRRDRGHNYGYTF
>TRBJ1-1|TRBV10-3
CAISDPSGTGGNTEAFF
>TRBJ2-1|TRBV3-1/TRBV3-2
CASSQDNWAGYNEQFF
>TRBJ1-3|TRBV5-1
CASGWGAGNTIYF
>TRBJ2-1|TRBV5-1
CASSLSEAGVGYNEQFF
>TRBJ1-1|TRBV11-2
CASSLDPFTEAFF
>TRBJ1-2|TRBV6-5
CASSTGAANYGYTF
>TRBJ1-5|TRBV4-2
CASSQVGQGGQPQHF
>TRBJ2-1|TRBV5-1
CASSLSQGRLSYNEQFF
>TRBJ1-1|TRBV6-6
CASSYSTENTEAFF
>TRBJ1-2|TRBV6-1
CASSDELTRNYGYTF
>TRBJ2-5|TRBV2
CATTAGTSNQETQYF
>TRBJ2-2|TRBV24-1
CATSDVQGRLFF
>TRBJ2-1|TRBV7-3
CASSPRDRDNEQFF
>TRBJ1-4|TRBV18
CASSPPVGRRNEKLFF
>TRBJ2-6|TRBV5-1
CASSLMGDILTGANVLTF
>TRBJ2-1|TRBV4-1
CASSPVPGQGGTIRSYNEQFF